This TCR beta chain was sequenced for a study of blood T cell repertoires in COVID-19. As for the study in general: The United States, Italy and Spain provided the acute and convalescent COVID-19 samples. Sample material is recorded as cDNA or gDNA derived from T cells, B-cell-depleted T cells, or PBMCs.

Germline-derived CDR1 and CDR2 are SGHRS and YFSETQ. The CDR3 spans 14 residues. V trimming: 4 bases; J trimming: 3 bases; junction bases outside the gene matches: 4. As originally analysed: Estimation of nucleated cell counts was performed using reference gene primer amplification. Using immunoSEQ multiplex PCR, the repertoire was profiled, and TCRdb retains in-frame clones only, with some absent. The V and J calls and clone size come from that table; D and trimming were worked out from the DNA. Of about 190,000 clones in the sample, approximately 84% were seen once. In the case of this clone: The sample contains more than one DNA sequence encoding this CDR3.

This chain links TRBV5-1 with TRBJ2-7, with 10 bases that match TRBD2. The source is a woman aged 70 to 79 with active or convalescent COVID-19. The specimen was peripheral blood. For the CDR3, the DNA is TGCGCCAGCAGCCCCGCTAGCGGGAGCTACGAGCAGTACTTC. It translates to CASSPASGSYEQYF.